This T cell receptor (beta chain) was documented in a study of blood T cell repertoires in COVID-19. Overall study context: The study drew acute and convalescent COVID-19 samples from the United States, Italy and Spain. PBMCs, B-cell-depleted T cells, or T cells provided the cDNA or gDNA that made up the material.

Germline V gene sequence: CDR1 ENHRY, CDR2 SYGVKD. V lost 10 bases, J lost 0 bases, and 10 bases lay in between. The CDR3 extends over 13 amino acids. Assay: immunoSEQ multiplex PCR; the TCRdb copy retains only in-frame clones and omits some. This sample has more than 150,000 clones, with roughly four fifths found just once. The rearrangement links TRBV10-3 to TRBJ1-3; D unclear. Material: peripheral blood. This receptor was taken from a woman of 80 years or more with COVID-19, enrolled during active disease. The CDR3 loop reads CATSRSSGNTIYF. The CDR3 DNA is TGTGCCACCTCGAGAAGCTCTGGAAACACCATATATTTT.